This T cell receptor (beta chain) was sequenced during a study of Ad26.COV2.S vaccination and SARS-CoV-2 variants. Treatment defined: around 19 received Ad26.COV2.S at low or high dose, single or two shots; 5 received placebo; per-sample allocation not given. Day 63 after the first vaccine or placebo injection was the time point for sampling. Points from the study as a whole: Total T cell responses may have been underestimated by the TCR breadth and depth analyses.

Libraries were prepared by immunoSEQ multiplex PCR; TCRdb keeps only in-frame clonotypes and omits some of them. The sample includes roughly 350,000 clones, more than 85% seen only once; the top ten take about 4.6%. Trimming shortened V by 2 bases and J by 3 bases, and 13 bases separated the two germline ends. The CDR3 is 15 amino acids. Germline V gives CDR1 WSHSY, CDR2 SAAADI. As to this clone: Its antigen is unknown.

The clonotype originates from a person between 18 and 59 years old who received the Ad26.COV2.S COVID-19 vaccine or a placebo. The sample consisted of peripheral blood, taken in a trial of Ad26.COV2.S vaccine versus placebo. This chain links TRBV10-2 with TRBJ2-5; no firm D call. The CDR3 DNA sequence: TGCGCCAGCAGTGAGCGTGCAGCCGATGAAGAGACCCAGTACTTC. Its translation is CASSERAADEETQYF.